The rows below give T cell receptor beta chains drawn from one sample of a study of T cell changes during pregnancy in multiple sclerosis. Profiled with immunoSEQ multiplex PCR; TCRdb holds only in-frame clones, not every one. The table records almost 50,000 clones, nearly 95% of them present only once. The sample consisted of peripheral blood, taken after pregnancy. These receptors all come from a female donor with multiple sclerosis, enrolled in a pregnancy study. CDR3s include the opening cysteine and the closing phenylalanine or tryptophan. The D gene is left open where the match is weak. Clone sizes are given selectively: once, few, many, or a class where the clone is expanded.

D gene	clone size	V gene	J gene	CDR3 DNA	CDR3 protein
.	.	TRBV9	TRBJ2-2	TGTGCCAGCAGCGTAGGGGTGGGGGGCACCGGGGAGCTGTTTTTT	CASSVGVGGTGELFF
TRBD1	.	TRBV4-2	TRBJ2-1	TGTGCCAGCAGCCGGCGAGGCCCCTCGGGGGACAGGGGCTACAATGAGCAGTTCTTC	CASSRRGPSGDRGYNEQFF
.	.	TRBV7-3	TRBJ2-2	TGTGCCAGCAGCCTTCGGAGGAACACCGGGGAGCTGTTTTTT	CASSLRRNTGELFF
.	.	TRBV28	TRBJ1-1	TGTGCCAGCAGTTTATTGGGGGGAGTAGCTTTCTTT	CASSLLGGVAFF
.	.	TRBV18	TRBJ1-1	TGTGCCAGCTCACTCGGGACACCGGAAGCTTTCTTT	CASSLGTPEAFF
.	.	TRBV12-5	TRBJ2-5	TGTGCTAGTGGTCTACAAGAGACCCAGTACTTC	CASGLQETQYF
TRBD2	.	TRBV25-1	TRBJ2-7	TGTGCCAGCAGTGGAACCGGGACTAGCTCCTACGAGCAGTACTTC	CASSGTGTSSYEQYF
.	.	TRBV15	TRBJ1-6	TGTGCCACCAGCAGAGACCCATCGGGGGGGAGGGGGTATAATTCACCCCTCCACTTT	CATSRDPSGGRGYNSPLHF
TRBD2	.	TRBV11-1	TRBJ2-7	TGTGCCAGCAGCTTGTACGGGGGGTTCTACGAGCAGTACTTC	CASSLYGGFYEQYF
TRBD1	.	TRBV30	TRBJ1-6	TGTGCCTGGAGTATTCCCCCAGACCCGTCTCTACCGGGACAGGTTCCTCCGAATTCACCCCTCCACTTT	CAWSIPPDPSLPGQVPPNSPLHF
.	.	TRBV28	TRBJ2-2	TGTGCCAGCAGCCCCCCGGGGACCGGGGAGCTGTTTTTT	CASSPPGTGELFF
.	.	TRBV6-6	TRBJ1-1	TGTGCCAGCAGCCCACCGAGGGGGGGTCGAAACACTGAAGCTTTCTTT	CASSPPRGGRNTEAFF
TRBD2	.	TRBV7-2	TRBJ2-3	TGTGCCAGCAGCTTGAGTAGCGGGGGGACAAAGGATACGCAGTATTTT	CASSLSSGGTKDTQYF
.	.	TRBV27	TRBJ1-2	TGTGCCAGCAGTTTTGTGGGGGGATCCAACTATGGCTACACCTTC	CASSFVGGSNYGYTF
TRBD1	once	TRBV7-9	TRBJ1-4	TGTGCCAGCGGGGGGCAGGGGGGTGAAAAACTGTTTTTT	CASGGQGGEKLFF
TRBD1	.	TRBV7-2	TRBJ2-7	TGTGCCAGCAGCCACCCGGGCCCAGGGGGTTACGAGCAGTACTTC	CASSHPGPGGYEQYF
.	.	TRBV7-3	TRBJ1-1	TGTGCCAGCAGCTCCGACAGATACACTGAAGCTTTCTTT	CASSSDRYTEAFF
TRBD1	.	TRBV2	TRBJ1-5	TGTGCCAGCAGTGAAAGCAGGGGGCGCCTTCAGCCCCAGCATTTT	CASSESRGRLQPQHF
TRBD2	.	TRBV30	TRBJ2-3	TGTGCCTGGGAGCGGGGAAGCACAGATACGCAGTATTTT	CAWERGSTDTQYF
.	.	TRBV30	TRBJ1-6	TGTGCCGGGGGGATAAATAATTCACCCCTCCACTTT	CAGGINNSPLHF
.	.	TRBV7-6	TRBJ2-1	TGTGCCAGCAGCCTCCGTGGGGGGAGCTCCTACAATGAGCAGTTCTTC	CASSLRGGSSYNEQFF
.	once	TRBV19	TRBJ2-6	TGTGCCACCCAAGTCAGCTCTGGGGCCAACGTCCTGACTTTC	CATQVSSGANVLTF
TRBD1	few	TRBV7-3	TRBJ1-2	TGTGCCAGCAGACCGACAGGGGGAGGCTACACCTTC	CASRPTGGGYTF
.	.	TRBV13	TRBJ1-2	TGTGCCAGCAGCACGACAGTGTCCCCAGTTAACTATGGCTACACCTTC	CASSTTVSPVNYGYTF
.	.	TRBV7-3	TRBJ1-1	TGTGCCAGCAGCTCCACCCCAGGGATGAACACTGAAGCTTTCTTT	CASSSTPGMNTEAFF
.	.	TRBV6-4	TRBJ2-1	TGTGCCAGCAGTCCACAGGGTTTGAATGAGCAGTTCTTC	CASSPQGLNEQFF
TRBD1	once	TRBV19	TRBJ1-1	TGTGCCAGTCAACCTAGAAGGGGGCTTCTAAGGATGAACACTGAAGCTTTCTTT	CASQPRRGLLRMNTEAFF
.	few	TRBV5-6	TRBJ1-6	TGTGCCAGCAGCTTTGGGGCTAGCTCCTATAATTCACCCCTCCACTTT	CASSFGASSYNSPLHF